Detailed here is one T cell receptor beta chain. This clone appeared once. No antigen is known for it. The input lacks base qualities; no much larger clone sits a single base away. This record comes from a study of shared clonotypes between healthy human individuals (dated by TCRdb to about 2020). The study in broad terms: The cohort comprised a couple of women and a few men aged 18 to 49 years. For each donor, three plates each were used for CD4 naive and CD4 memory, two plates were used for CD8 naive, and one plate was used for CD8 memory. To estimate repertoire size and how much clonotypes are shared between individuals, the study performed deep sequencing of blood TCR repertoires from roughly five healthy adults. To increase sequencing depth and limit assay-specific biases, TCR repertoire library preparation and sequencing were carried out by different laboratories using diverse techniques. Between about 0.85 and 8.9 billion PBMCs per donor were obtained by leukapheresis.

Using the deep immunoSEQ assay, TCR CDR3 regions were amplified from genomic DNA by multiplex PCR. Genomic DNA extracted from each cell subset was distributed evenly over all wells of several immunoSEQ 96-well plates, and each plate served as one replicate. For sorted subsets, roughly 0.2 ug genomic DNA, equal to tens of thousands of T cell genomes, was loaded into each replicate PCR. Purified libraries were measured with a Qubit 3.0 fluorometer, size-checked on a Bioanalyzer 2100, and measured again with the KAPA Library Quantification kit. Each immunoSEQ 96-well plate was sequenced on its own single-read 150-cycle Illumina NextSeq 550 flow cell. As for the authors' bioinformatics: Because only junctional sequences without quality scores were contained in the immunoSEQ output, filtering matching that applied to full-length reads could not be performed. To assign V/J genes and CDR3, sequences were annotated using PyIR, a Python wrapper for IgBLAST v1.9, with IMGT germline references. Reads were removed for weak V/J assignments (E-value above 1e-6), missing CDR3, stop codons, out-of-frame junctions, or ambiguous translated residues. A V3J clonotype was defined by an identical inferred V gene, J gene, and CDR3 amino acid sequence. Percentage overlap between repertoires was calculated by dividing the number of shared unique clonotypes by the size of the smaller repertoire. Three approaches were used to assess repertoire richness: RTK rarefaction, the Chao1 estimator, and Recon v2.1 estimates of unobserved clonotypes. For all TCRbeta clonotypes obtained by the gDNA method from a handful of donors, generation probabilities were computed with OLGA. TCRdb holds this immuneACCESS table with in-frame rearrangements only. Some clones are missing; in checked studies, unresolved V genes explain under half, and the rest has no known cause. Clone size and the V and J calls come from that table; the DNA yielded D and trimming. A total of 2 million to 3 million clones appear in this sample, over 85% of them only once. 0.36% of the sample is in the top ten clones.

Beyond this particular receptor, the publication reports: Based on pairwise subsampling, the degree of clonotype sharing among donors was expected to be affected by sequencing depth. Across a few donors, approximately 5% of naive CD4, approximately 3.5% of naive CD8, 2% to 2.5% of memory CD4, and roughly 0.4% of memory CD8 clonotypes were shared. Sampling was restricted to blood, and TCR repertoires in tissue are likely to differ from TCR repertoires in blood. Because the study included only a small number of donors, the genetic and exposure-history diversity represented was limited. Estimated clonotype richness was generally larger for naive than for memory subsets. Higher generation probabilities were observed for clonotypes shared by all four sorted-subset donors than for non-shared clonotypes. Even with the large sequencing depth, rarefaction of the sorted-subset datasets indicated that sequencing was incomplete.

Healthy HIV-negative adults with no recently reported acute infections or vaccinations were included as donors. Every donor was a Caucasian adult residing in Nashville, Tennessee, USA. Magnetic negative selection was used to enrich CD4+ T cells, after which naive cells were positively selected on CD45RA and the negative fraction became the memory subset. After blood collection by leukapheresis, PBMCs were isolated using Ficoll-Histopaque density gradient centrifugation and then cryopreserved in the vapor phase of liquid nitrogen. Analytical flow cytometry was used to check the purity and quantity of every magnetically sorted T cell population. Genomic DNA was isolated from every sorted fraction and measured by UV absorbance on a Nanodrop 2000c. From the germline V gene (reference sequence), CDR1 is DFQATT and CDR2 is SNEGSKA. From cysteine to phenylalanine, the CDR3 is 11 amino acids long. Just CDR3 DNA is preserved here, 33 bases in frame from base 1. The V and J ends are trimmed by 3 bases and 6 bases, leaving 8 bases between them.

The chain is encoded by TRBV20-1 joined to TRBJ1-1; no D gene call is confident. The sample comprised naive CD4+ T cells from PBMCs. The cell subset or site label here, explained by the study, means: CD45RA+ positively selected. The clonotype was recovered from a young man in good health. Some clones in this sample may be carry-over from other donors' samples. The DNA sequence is TGCAGTGCTAGTCGGCCAGCTGAAGCTTTCTTT. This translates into CSASRPAEAFF.